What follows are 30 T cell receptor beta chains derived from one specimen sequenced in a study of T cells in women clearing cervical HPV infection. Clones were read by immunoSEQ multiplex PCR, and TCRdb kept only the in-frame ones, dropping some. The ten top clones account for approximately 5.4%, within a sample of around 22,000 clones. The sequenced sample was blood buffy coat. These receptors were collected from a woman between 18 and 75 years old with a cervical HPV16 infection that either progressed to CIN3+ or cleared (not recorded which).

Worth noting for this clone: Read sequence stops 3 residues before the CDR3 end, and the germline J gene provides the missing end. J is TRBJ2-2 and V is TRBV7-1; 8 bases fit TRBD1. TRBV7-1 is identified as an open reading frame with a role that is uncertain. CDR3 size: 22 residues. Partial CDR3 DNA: TGTGCCAGCAGCTCCAACGGCGGGCAGGGGGCTCATCACTTTCCTGGGGCCAACGTG. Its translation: CASSSNGGQGAHHFPGANV. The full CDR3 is CASSSNGGQGAHHFPGANVLFF.

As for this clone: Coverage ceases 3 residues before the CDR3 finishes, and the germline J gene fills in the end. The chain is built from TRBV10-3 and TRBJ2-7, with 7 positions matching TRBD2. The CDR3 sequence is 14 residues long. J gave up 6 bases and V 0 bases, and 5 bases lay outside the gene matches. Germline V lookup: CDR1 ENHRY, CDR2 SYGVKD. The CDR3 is CAISESGGWGEQYF. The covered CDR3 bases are TGTGCCATCAGTGAGTCCGGGGGGTGGGGCGAG.

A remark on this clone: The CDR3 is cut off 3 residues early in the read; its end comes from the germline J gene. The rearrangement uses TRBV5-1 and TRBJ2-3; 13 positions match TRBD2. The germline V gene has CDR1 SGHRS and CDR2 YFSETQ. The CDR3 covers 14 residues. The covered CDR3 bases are TGCGCCAGCAGCTGGACTAGCGGGAGTTATGCG. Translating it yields CASSWTSGSYA. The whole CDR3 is CASSWTSGSYAQYF.

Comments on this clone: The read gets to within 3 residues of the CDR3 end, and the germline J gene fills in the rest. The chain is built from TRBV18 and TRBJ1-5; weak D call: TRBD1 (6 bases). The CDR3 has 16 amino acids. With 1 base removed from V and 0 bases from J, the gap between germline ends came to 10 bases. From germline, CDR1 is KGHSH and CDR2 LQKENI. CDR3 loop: CASSPREGDSNQPQHF. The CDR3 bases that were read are TGTGCCAGCTCACCACGCGAGGGGGATAGCAATCAGCCC.

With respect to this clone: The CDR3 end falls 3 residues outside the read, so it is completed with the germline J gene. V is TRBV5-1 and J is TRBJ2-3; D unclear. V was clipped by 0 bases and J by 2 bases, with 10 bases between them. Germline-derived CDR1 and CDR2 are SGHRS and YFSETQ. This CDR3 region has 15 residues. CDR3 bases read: TGCGCCAGCAGCTTGGACGTGGCCCTCACAGATACG. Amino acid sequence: CASSLDVALTDT. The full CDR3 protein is CASSLDVALTDTQYF.

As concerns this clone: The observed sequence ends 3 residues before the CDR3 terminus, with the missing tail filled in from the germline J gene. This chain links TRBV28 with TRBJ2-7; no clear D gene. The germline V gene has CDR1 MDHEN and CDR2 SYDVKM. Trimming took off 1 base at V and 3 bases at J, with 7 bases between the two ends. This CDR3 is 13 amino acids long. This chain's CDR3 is CASSLSGLYEQYF. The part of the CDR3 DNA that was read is TGTGCCAGCAGTTTATCAGGTCTCTACGAG.

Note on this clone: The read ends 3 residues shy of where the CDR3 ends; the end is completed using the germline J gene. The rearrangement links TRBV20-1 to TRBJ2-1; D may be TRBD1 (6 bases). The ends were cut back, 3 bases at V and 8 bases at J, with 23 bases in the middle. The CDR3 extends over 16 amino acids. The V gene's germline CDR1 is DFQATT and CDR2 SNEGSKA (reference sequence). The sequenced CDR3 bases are TGCAGTGCTAGCGTCACCGGGACAAGGGGTTGGGATGAG. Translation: CSASVTGTRGWDE. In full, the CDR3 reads CSASVTGTRGWDEQFF.

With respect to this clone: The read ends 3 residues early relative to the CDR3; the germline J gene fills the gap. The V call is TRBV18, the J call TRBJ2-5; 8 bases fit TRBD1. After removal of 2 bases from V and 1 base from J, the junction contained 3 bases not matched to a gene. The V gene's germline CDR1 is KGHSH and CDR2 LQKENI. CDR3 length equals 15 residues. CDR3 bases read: TGTGCCAGCTCACCATCAGGGGGCCGCCAAGAGACC. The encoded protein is CASSPSGGRQET. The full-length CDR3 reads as CASSPSGGRQETQYF.

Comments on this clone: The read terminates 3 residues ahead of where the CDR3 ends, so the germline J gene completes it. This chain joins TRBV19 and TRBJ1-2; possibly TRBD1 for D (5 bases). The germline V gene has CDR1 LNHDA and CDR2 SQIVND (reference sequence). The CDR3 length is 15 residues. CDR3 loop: CASNLWGPGPNDYTF. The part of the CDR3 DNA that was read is TGTGCCAGTAACCTATGGGGCCCTGGACCCAATGAC.

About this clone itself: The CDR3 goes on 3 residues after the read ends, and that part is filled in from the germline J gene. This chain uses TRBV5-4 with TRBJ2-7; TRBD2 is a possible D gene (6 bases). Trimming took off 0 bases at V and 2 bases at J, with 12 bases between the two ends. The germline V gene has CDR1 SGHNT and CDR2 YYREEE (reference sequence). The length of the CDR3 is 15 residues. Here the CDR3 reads CASSLGLDPTYEQYF. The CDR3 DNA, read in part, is TGTGCCAGCAGCTTGGGACTAGACCCAACCTACGAG.

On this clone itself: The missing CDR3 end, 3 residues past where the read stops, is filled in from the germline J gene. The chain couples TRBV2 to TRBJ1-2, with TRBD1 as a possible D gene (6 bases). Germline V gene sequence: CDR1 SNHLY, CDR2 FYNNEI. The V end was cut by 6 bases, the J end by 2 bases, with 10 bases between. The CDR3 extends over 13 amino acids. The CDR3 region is CASSLDRNYGYTF. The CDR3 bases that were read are TGTGCCAGCAGCTTAGACAGGAACTATGGC.

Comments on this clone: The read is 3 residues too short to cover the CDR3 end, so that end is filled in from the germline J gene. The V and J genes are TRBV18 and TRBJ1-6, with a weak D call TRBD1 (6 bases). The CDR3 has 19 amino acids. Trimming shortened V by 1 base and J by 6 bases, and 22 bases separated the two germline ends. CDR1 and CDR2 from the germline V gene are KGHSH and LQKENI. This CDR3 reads CASSPRRSGGQLPNSPLHF. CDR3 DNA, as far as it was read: TGTGCCAGCTCACCACGCAGGTCCGGCGGACAGTTACCTAATTCACCC.

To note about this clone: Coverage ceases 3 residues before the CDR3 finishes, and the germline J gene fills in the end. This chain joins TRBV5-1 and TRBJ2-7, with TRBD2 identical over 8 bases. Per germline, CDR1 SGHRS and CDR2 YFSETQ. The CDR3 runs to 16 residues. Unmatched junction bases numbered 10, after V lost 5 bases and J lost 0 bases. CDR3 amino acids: CASRRTSGRTSYEQYF. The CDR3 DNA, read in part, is TGCGCCAGCAGGCGAACTAGCGGCAGAACCTCCTACGAG.

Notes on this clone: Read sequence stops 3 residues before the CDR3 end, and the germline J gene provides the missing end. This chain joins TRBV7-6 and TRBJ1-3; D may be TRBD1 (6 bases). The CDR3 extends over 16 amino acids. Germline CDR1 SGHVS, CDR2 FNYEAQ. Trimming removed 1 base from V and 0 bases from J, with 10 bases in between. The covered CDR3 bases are TGTGCCAGCAGCTTAGATTACAGGGTCTCTGGAAACACC. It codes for CASSLDYRVSGNT. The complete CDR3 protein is CASSLDYRVSGNTIYF.

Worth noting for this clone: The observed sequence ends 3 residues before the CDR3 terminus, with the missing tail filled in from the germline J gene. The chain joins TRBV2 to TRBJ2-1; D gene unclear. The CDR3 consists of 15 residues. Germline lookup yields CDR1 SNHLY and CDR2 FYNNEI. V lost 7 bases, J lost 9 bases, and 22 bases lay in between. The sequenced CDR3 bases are TGTGCCAGCATTCCCCCGTTGGGCACTGTGCTTGAG. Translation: CASIPPLGTVLE. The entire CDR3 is CASIPPLGTVLEQFF.

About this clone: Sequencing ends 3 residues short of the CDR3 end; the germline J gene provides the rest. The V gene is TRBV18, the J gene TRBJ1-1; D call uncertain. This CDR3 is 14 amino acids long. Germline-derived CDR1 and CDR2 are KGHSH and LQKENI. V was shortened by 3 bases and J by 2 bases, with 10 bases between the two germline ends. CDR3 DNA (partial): TGTGCCAGCTCACCCCCTACGGTCAACACTGAA. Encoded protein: CASSPPTVNTE. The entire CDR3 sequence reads CASSPPTVNTEAFF.

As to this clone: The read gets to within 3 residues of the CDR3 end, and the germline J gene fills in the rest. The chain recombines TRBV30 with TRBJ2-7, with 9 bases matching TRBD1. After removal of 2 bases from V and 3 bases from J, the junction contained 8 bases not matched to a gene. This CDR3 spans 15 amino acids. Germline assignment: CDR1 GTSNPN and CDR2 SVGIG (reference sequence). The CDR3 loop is CAWSPPRDRVYEQYF. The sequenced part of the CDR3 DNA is TGTGCCTGGAGTCCACCCCGGGACAGGGTCTACGAG.

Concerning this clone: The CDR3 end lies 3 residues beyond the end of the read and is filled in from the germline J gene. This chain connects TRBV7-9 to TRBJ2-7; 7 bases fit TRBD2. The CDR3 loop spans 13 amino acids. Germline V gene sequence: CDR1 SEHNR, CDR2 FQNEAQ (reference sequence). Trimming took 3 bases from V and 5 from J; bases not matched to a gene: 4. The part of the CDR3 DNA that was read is TGTGCCAGCAGCTTCGGGGGGAGGGACGAG. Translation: CASSFGGRDE. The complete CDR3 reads CASSFGGRDEQYF.

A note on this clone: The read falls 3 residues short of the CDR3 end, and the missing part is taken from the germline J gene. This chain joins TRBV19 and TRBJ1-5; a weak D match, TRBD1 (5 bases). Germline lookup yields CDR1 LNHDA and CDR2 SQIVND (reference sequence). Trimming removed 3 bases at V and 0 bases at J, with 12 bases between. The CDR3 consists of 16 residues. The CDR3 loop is CASSMGLGNSNQPQHF. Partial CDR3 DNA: TGTGCCAGTAGTATGGGGCTAGGAAATAGCAATCAGCCC.

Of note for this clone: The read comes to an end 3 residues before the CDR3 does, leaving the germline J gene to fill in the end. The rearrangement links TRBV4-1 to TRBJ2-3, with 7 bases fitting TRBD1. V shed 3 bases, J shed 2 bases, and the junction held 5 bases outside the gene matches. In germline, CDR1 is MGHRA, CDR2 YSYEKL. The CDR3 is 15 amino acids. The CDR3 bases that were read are TGCGCCAGCAGCCAGGGACAGCCTATCACAGATACG. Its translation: CASSQGQPITDT. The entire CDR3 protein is CASSQGQPITDTQYF.

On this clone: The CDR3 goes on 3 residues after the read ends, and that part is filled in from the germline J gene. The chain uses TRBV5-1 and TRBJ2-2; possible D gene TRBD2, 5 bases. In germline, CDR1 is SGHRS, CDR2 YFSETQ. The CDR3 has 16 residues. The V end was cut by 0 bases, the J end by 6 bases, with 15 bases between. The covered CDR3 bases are TGCGCCAGCAGCTTGGTCCGGGGAGTGTTAGCCGGGGAG. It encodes CASSLVRGVLAGE. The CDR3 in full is CASSLVRGVLAGELFF.

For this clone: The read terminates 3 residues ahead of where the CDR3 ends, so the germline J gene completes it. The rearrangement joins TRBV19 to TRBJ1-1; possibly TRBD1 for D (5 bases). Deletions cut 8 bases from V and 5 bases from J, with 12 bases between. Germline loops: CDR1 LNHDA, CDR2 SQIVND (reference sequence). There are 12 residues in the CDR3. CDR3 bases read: TGTGCCAGTGGGACTTCACGGACTGAA. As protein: CASGTSRTE. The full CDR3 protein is CASGTSRTEAFF.

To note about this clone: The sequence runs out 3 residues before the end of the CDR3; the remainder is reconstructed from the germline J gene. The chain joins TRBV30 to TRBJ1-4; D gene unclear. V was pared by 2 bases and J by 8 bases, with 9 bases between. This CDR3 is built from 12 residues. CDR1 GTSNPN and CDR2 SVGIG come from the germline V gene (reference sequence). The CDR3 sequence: CAWSRVEEKLFF. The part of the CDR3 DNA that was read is TGTGCCTGGAGTAGGGTGGAGGAAAAA.

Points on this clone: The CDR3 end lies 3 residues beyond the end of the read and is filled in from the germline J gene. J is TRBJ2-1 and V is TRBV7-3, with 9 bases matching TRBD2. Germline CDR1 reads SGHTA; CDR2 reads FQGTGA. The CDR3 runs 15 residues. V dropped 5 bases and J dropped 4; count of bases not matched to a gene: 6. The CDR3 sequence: CASSNGLAGYNEQFF. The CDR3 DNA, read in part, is TGTGCCAGCAGCAATGGCCTAGCGGGATACAATGAG.

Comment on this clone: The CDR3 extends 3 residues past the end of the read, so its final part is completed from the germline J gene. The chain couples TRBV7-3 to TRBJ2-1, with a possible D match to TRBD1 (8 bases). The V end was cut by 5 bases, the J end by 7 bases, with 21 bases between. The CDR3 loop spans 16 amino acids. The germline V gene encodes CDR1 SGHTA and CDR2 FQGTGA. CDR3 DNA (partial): TGTGCCAGCAGCCTCGGGGGGCAGGGGGCAGGGAATGAG. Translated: CASSLGGQGAGNE. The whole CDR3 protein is CASSLGGQGAGNEQFF.

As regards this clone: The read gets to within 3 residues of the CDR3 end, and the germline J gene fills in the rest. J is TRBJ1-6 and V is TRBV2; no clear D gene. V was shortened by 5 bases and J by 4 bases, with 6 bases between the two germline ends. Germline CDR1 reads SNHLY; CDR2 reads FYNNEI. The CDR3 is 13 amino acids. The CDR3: CASSLQYNSPLHF. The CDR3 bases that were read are TGTGCCAGCAGTTTACAGTATAATTCACCC.

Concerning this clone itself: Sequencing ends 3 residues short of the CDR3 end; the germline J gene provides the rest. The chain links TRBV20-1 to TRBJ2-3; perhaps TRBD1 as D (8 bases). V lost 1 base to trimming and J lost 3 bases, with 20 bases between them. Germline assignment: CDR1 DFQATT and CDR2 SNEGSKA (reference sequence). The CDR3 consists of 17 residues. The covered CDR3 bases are TGCAGTGCTAGAGCCCCGGACAGGGAGGGTGGGACAGATACG. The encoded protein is CSARAPDREGGTDT. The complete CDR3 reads CSARAPDREGGTDTQYF.

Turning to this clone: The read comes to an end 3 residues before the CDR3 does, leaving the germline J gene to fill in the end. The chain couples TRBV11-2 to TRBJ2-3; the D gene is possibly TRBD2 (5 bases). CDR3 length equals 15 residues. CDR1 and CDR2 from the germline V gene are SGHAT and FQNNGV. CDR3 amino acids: CASSLNSGLRETQYF. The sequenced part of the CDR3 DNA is TGTGCCAGCAGCCTCAACTCGGGGTTAAGAGAGACG.

The CDR3 sequence is CASSFSVDGETQYF. The covered CDR3 bases are TGTGCCAGCAGCTTTAGCGTTGACGGGGAGACG. The chain recombines TRBV5-5 with TRBJ2-3, with D maybe TRBD2 (5 bases). Coverage ceases 3 residues before the CDR3 finishes, and the germline J gene fills in the end. The germline V gene has CDR1 SGHKS and CDR2 YYEKEE (reference sequence). The length of the CDR3 is 14 residues.

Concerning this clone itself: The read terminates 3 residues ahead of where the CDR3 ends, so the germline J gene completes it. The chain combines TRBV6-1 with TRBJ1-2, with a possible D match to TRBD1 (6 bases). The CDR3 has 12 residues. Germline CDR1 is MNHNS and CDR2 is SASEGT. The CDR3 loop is CASSELQGSYTF. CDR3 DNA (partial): TGTGCCAGCAGTGAACTACAGGGTAGC.